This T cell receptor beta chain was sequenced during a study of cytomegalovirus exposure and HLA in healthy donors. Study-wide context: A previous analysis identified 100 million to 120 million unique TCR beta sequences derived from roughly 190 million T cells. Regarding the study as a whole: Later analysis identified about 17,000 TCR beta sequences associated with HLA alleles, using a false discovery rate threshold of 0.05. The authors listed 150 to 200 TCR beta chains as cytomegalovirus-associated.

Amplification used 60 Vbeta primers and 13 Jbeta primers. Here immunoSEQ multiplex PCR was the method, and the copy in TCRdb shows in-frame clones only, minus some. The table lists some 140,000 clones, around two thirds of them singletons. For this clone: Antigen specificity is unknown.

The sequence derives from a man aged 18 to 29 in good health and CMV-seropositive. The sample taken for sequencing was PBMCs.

This CDR3 is CASSARGDSPLHF. CDR3 DNA sequence: TGTGCCAGCAGTGCCCGGGGTGATTCACCCCTCCACTTT. The gene calls are TRBV25-1 and TRBJ1-6; D unresolved. Germline V lookup: CDR1 MGHDK, CDR2 SYGVNS. Trimming cost V 4 bases and J 8 bases, with 9 bases left between them. The CDR3 is 13 residues long.